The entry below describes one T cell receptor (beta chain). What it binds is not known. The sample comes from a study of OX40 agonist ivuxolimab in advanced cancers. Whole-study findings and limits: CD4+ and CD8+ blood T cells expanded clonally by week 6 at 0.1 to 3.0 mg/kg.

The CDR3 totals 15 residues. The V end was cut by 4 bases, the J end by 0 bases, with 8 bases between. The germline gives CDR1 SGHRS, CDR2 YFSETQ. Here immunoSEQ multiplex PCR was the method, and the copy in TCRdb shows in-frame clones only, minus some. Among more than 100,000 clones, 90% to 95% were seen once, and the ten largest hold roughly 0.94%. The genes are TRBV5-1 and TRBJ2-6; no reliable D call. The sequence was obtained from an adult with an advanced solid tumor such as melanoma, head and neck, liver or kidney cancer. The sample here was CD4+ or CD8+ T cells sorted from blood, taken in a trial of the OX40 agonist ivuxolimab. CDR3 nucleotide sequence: TGCGCCAGCAGCCCGTCCCCCTCTGGGGCCAACGTCCTGACTTTC. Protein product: CASSPSPSGANVLTF.